The T cell receptor (beta chain) under discussion was sequenced for a study of control samples from healthy donors and cancer patients. Trimming cost V 4 bases and J 3 bases; bases outside gene matches: 14. The germline V gene has CDR1 SGHRS and CDR2 YFSETQ. The CDR3 extends over 17 amino acids. Produced via immunoSEQ multiplex PCR; TCRdb's table is partial and in-frame only. The sample shows around 250,000 clones, roughly four fifths of them seen only once. J is TRBJ1-1 and V is TRBV5-1; TRBD1 matches at 8 bases. This TCR was recovered from a woman aged 60-75 years with lung cancer. Sequencing used PBMCs. CDR3 nucleotides: TGCGCCAGCAGCCCGGACAGGGTCGTCGACGGGGACACTGAAGCTTTCTTT. Its translation: CASSPDRVVDGDTEAFF. The full variable domain, its missing parts supplied by reference TRBV5-1 and TRBJ1-1, is KAGVTQTPRYLIKTRGQQVTLSCSPISGHRSVSWYQQTPGQGLQFLFEYFSETQRNKGNFPGRFSGRQFSNSRSEMNVSTLELGDSALYLCASSPDRVVDGDTEAFFGQGTRLTVV.